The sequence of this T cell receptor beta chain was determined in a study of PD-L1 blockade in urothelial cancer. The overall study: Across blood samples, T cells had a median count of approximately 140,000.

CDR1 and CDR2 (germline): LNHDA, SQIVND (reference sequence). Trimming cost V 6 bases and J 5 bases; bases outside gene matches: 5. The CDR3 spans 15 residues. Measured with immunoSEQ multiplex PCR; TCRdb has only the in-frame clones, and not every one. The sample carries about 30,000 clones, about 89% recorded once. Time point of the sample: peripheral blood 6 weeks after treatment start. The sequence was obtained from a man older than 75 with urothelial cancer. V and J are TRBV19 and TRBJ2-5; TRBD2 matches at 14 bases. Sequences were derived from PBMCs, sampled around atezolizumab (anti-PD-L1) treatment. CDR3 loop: CASSLGLAGGETQYF. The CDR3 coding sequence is TGTGCCAGTAGCCTTGGACTAGCGGGAGGCGAGACCCAGTACTTC. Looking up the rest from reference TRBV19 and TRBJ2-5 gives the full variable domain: DGGITQSPKYLFRKEGQNVTLSCEQNLNHDAMYWYRQDPGQGLRLIYYSQIVNDFQKGDIAEGYSVSREKKESFPLTVTSAQKNPTAFYLCASSLGLAGGETQYFGPGTRLLVL.